This T cell receptor (beta chain) stems from a study of blood T cell repertoires in COVID-19. The CDR3 contains 13 residues. The V gene's germline CDR1 is MNHEY and CDR2 SVGAGI. Trimming removed 0 bases at V and 1 base at J, with 4 bases between. Generated by immunoSEQ multiplex PCR, the TCRdb table keeps only in-frame clones and is missing some. This sample has approximately 330,000 clones, with 90% found just once. The receptor's source is a woman in her 40s with COVID-19, enrolled during active disease. The chain combines TRBV6-5 with TRBJ2-7; D is undetermined. The sequencing sample was made of peripheral blood. Here the CDR3 reads CASSYSTSYEQYF. The CDR3 coding sequence is TGTGCCAGCAGTTACTCGACATCCTACGAGCAGTACTTC.